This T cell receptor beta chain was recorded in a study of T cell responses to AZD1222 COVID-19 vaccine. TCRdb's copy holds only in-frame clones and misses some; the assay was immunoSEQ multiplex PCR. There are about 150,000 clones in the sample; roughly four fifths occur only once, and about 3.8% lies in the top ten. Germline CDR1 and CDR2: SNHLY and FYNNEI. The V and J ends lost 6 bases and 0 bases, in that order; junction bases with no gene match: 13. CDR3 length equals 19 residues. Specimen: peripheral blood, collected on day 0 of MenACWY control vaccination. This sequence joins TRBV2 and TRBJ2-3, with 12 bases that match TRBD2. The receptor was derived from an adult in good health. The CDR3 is CASRRGSLAGGSSTDTQYF. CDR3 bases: TGTGCCAGCAGGAGAGGGTCGCTAGCGGGGGGGTCTAGCACAGATACGCAGTATTTT. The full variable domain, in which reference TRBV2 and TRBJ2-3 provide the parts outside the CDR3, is EPEVTQTPSHQVTQMGQEVILRCVPISNHLYFYWYRQILGQKVEFLVSFYNNEISEKSEIFDDQFSVERPDGSNFTLKIRSTKLEDSAMYFCASRRGSLAGGSSTDTQYFGPGTRLTVL.